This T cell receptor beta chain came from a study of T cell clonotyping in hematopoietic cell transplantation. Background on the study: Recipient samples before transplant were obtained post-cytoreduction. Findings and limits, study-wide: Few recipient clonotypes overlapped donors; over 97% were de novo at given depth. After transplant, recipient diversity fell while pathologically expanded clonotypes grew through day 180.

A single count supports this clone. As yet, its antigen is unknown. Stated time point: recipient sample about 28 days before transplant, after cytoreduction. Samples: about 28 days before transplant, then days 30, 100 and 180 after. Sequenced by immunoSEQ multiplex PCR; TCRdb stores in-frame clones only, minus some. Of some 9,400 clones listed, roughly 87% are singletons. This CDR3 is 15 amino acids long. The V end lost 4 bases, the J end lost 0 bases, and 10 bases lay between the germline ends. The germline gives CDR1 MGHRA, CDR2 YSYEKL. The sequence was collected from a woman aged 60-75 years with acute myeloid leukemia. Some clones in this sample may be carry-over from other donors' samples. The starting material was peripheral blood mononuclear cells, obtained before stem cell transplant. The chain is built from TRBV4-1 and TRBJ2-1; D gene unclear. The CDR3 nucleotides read TGCGCCAGCAGCCTAACAGCGAGCTCCTACAATGAGCAGTTCTTC. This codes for CASSLTASSYNEQFF.